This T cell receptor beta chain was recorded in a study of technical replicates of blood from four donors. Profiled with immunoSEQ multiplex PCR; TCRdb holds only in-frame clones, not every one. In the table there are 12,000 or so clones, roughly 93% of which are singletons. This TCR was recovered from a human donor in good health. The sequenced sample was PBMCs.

The CDR3 bases are TGCAGCGTTGGCCTTAACACCGTTGAGCAGTTCTTC. It is translated as CSVGLNTVEQFF. V gene TRBV29-1 combines with J gene TRBJ2-1; D unresolved. The CDR3 runs to 12 residues. Between the trimmed V and J ends, which lost 4 bases and 9 bases, there was a span of 13 bases. Looked up from germline, CDR1 is SQVTM and CDR2 is ANQGSEA.